A selection of T cell receptor beta chains follows, all from one sample in a study of blood T cell repertoires in COVID-19. Produced via immunoSEQ multiplex PCR; TCRdb's table is partial and in-frame only. Here the sample spans some 100,000 clones, roughly 86% being singletons. Sequencing was performed on peripheral blood. These TCRs come from a man aged 50 to 60 with acute or convalescent COVID-19. Each CDR3 is given with its conserved first and last residue. The D gene is left open where the match is weak. Size tells how often a clone was seen (once, few, many) or the class of an expanded clone, and some rows leave it out.

J	D	size	V	DNA	CDR3
TRBJ1-6	-	few	TRBV2	TGTGCCAGCAGTGACGGGGGGCTCCGATCCCTTGGTTCACCCCTCCACTTT	CASSDGGLRSLGSPLHF
TRBJ1-5	-	-	TRBV30	TGTGCCTGGAGCGAGAACAGGGAACAGCCCCAGCATTTT	CAWSENREQPQHF
TRBJ2-3	-	-	TRBV6-5	TGTGCCAGCAGTTGGGACTTCACAGATACGCAGTATTTT	CASSWDFTDTQYF
TRBJ1-2	TRBD1	-	TRBV6-1	TGTGCCAGCAGTGAAGCAAGGGACAGCGTCTATGGCTACACCTTC	CASSEARDSVYGYTF
TRBJ1-1	-	-	TRBV7-9	TGTGCCAGCAGCTTAGGTCATGGAGCGGGGAACACTGAAGCTTTCTTT	CASSLGHGAGNTEAFF
TRBJ1-5	-	once	TRBV12-3/TRBV12-4	TGTGCCAGCAGTTTACGTAGCAATCAGCCCCAGCATTTT	CASSLRSNQPQHF
TRBJ2-3	-	-	TRBV19	TGTGCCAGTAGTATAGGTCGCCGGGTCACAGATACGCAGTATTTT	CASSIGRRVTDTQYF
TRBJ2-1	-	-	TRBV5-1	TGCGCCAGCAGCCCGATTCCGGAGGCATCCGAGTTCTTC	CASSPIPEASEFF
TRBJ2-1	TRBD2	once	TRBV2	TGTGCCAGCAGTGTGGGGACTAGCTCGTACAATGAGCAGTTCTTC	CASSVGTSSYNEQFF
TRBJ1-6	-	-	TRBV5-8	TGTGCCAGCAGCGTATATAATTCACCCCTCCACTTT	CASSVYNSPLHF
TRBJ2-1	TRBD2	-	TRBV4-2	TGTGCCAGCAGCCAAGATTGGCGGACTAGCGGGAGTTTAAATGAGCAGTTCTTC	CASSQDWRTSGSLNEQFF
TRBJ2-2	TRBD1	-	TRBV5-4	TGTGCCAGCAGCTTTCGGACAGGGCTCGGGGAGCTGTTTTTT	CASSFRTGLGELFF
TRBJ1-1	-	-	TRBV27	TGTGCCATCGGTCCGGGGGTGAACACTGAAGCTTTCTTT	CAIGPGVNTEAFF
TRBJ2-3	-	-	TRBV10-3	TGTGCCATCAGTGAATGGGAAGGGACAGGGCTTGCTAGCGGGCCAAGCACAGATACGCAGTATTTT	CAISEWEGTGLASGPSTDTQYF
TRBJ2-1	TRBD2	-	TRBV19	TGTGCCAGTAACATTGGAGGGACTAGCGGGAGTAGTGAGCAGTTCTTC	CASNIGGTSGSSEQFF
TRBJ2-5	TRBD2	-	TRBV5-1	TGCGCCAGCAGCCCGATAGCGGGACAAGAGACCCAGTACTTC	CASSPIAGQETQYF
TRBJ2-1	-	-	TRBV6-5	TGTGCCAGCGGCCTCAGGGGAGCTGAGCAGTTCTTC	CASGLRGAEQFF
TRBJ2-2	-	-	TRBV5-6	TGTGCCAGCAGCTTGGTCGCGGGGACTTTTAACACCGGGGAGCTGTTTTTT	CASSLVAGTFNTGELFF
TRBJ1-1	TRBD1	-	TRBV19	TGTGCCAGTAGTATAGGCGGGACAGGGAGGTCTGAAGCTTTCTTT	CASSIGGTGRSEAFF
TRBJ2-2	-	once	TRBV5-1	TGCGCCAGCAGCTTGGCAGGGCGGGGCAGACCCGGGGAGCTGTTTTTT	CASSLAGRGRPGELFF
TRBJ1-5	-	-	TRBV5-6	TGTGCCAGCAGCTTGGGGGGCCACGGCAATCAGCCCCAGCATTTT	CASSLGGHGNQPQHF
TRBJ2-5	TRBD1	-	TRBV7-8	TGTGCCAGCAGCGACAGGGGTAACTTCCAAGAGACCCAGTACTTC	CASSDRGNFQETQYF
TRBJ2-1	TRBD2	few	TRBV7-9	TGTGCCAGCAGCTCCCGGACTAGCGGGATTAGCAATGAGCAGTTCTTC	CASSSRTSGISNEQFF
TRBJ1-2	-	-	TRBV30	TGTGCCGATGGGATGTTAGGAGGGGTACACACCTTC	CADGMLGGVHTF
TRBJ2-1	TRBD2	-	TRBV18	TGTGCCAGCTCGCCGACTAGCGGGAGAGGGAATGAGCAGTTCTTC	CASSPTSGRGNEQFF
TRBJ2-5	TRBD1	-	TRBV5-5	TGTGCCAGCAGCAGACAGGGCGGAGAGACCCAGTACTTC	CASSRQGGETQYF
TRBJ2-3	TRBD1	-	TRBV5-1	TGCGCCAGCAAGGAGGGACAGGCTAGCACAGATACGCAGTATTTT	CASKEGQASTDTQYF
TRBJ1-2	-	once	TRBV7-9	TGTGCCAGCAGCTCCAACAACAGGGACGCAGCTAACTATGGCTACACCTTC	CASSSNNRDAANYGYTF
TRBJ2-1	-	-	TRBV28	TGTGCCAGCAGTAGACCGGGAGAGTACAATGAGCAGTTCTTC	CASSRPGEYNEQFF
TRBJ1-4	-	-	TRBV14	TGTGCCAGCAGCCAAGAGCAGGGGCTGCGAGAAAAACTGTTTTTT	CASSQEQGLREKLFF
TRBJ2-7	-	-	TRBV7-6	TGTGCCAGCAGCTTAGAGAACAGACCCTACGAGCAGTACTTC	CASSLENRPYEQYF
TRBJ1-6	-	once	TRBV5-5	TGTGCCAGCAGCTTGGTGCGGGGAGGGTCACCCCTCCACTTT	CASSLVRGGSPLHF
TRBJ1-5	-	-	TRBV19	TGTGCCAGTACCCCCCCCGCGGCGACTAATCAGCCCCAGCATTTT	CASTPPAATNQPQHF
TRBJ2-7	TRBD1	-	TRBV5-5	TGTGCCAGCAGCAGCACCGGGACAGGGGGCGCGGGGGAGCAGTACTTC	CASSSTGTGGAGEQYF
TRBJ1-1	-	-	TRBV5-6	TGTGCCAGCAGCCAAAGGACAAACACTGAAGCTTTCTTT	CASSQRTNTEAFF
TRBJ2-5	TRBD2	-	TRBV29-1	TGCAGCGTCGAGGGAGCGGGAGGGCCAGAGACCCAGTACTTC	CSVEGAGGPETQYF
TRBJ1-2	TRBD1	-	TRBV5-6	TGTGCCAGCAGCTCCCAACAGGGGGCGTATGGCTACACCTTC	CASSSQQGAYGYTF
TRBJ2-3	TRBD2	-	TRBV3-1/TRBV3-2	TGTGCCAGCAGCCAAGTCCTAGCGGGAGGACCCTACACAGATACGCAGTATTTT	CASSQVLAGGPYTDTQYF
TRBJ2-1	-	-	TRBV5-1	TGCGCCAGCAGCCCCGCGGGAAGCGGCTCCTACAATGAGCAGTTCTTC	CASSPAGSGSYNEQFF
TRBJ2-7	TRBD2	-	TRBV5-1	TGCGCCAGCAGCTTGGAGTCTAGCGGAGCTTACGAGCAGTACTTC	CASSLESSGAYEQYF
TRBJ1-5	-	-	TRBV12-5	TGTGCTAGTGGTTTCTATAGCAATCAGCCCCAGCATTTT	CASGFYSNQPQHF